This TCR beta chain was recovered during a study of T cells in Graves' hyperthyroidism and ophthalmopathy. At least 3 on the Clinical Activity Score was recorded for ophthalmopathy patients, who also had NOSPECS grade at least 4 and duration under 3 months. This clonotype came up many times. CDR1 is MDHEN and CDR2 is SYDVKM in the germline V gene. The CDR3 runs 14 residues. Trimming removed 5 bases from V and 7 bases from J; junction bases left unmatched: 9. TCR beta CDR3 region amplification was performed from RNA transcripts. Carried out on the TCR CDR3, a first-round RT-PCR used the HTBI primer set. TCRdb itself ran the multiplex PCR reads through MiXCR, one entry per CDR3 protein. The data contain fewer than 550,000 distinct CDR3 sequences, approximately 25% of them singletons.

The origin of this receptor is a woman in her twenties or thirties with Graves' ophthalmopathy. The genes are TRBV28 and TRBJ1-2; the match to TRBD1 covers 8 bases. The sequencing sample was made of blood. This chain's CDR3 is CASSIQGAEFGYTF. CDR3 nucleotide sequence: TGTGCCAGCAGTATCCAGGGGGCAGAGTTTGGCTACACCTTC.